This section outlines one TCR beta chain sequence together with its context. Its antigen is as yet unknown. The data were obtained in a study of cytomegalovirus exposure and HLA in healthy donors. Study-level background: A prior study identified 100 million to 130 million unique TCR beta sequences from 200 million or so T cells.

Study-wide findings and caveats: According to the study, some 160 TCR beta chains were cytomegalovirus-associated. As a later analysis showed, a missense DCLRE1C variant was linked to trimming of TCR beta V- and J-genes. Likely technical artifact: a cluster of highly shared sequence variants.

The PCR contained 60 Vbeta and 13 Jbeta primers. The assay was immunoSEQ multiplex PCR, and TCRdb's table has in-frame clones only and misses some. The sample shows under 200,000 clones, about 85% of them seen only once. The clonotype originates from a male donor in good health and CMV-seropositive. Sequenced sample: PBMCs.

The CDR3 sequence is CASSVRQGSYEQYF. CDR3 bases: TGTGCCAGCAGTGTACGCCAAGGGAGCTACGAGCAGTACTTC. V usage is TRBV2 and J usage is TRBJ2-7, with D tentatively TRBD2 (5 bases). This CDR3 region has 14 residues. The V end was cut by 4 bases, the J end by 3 bases, with 13 bases between. From germline, CDR1 is SNHLY and CDR2 FYNNEI.